One sample yielded the 19 T cell receptor beta chains listed below, sequenced in a study of blood T cell repertoires in COVID-19. TCRdb keeps only in-frame clones here, not all; method: immunoSEQ multiplex PCR. The repertoire holds 150,000 to 200,000 clones, with about 81% as singletons. Source material: peripheral blood. The origin of the receptors is a woman older than 75 with COVID-19, enrolled during active disease.

This clone was seen only a few times. The V gene is TRBV6-1, the J gene TRBJ1-1, with D possibly matching TRBD1 (5 bases). The CDR3 runs 14 residues. Trimming removed 2 bases at V and 4 bases at J, with 11 bases between. The germline V gene encodes CDR1 MNHNS and CDR2 SASEGT. CDR3 residues: CASSEQGSSTEAFF. The CDR3 bases are TGTGCCAGCAGTGAACAGGGTTCGAGCACTGAAGCTTTCTTT.

The chain couples TRBV5-5 to TRBJ2-7; D is unresolved. Per germline, CDR1 SGHKS and CDR2 YYEKEE (reference sequence). CDR3 length equals 14 residues. Between the trimmed V and J ends, which lost 1 base and 1 base, there was a span of 9 bases. The CDR3 bases are TGTGCCAGCAGCTTGCCTACTGAATCCTACGAGCAGTACTTC. This codes for CASSLPTESYEQYF.

Only a few counts were recorded for this clone. The chain recombines TRBV7-4 with TRBJ2-1; no firm D call. Germline-derived CDR1 and CDR2 are SGHVT and SQSDAQ. The length of the CDR3 is 13 residues. The germline V and J ends were trimmed by 0 bases and 10 bases, with 10 bases remaining between them. CDR3 amino acids: CASSLASRGEQFF. The DNA for the CDR3 is TGTGCCAGCAGCTTAGCCTCACGAGGAGAGCAGTTCTTC.

The V gene is TRBV9, the J gene TRBJ2-1; 8 bases map to TRBD1. Trimming removed 4 bases from V and 3 bases from J; junction bases left unmatched: 6. Germline V gene data show CDR1 as SGDLS and CDR2 as YYNGEE. The length of the CDR3 is 15 residues. This CDR3 reads CASSYRQGSYNEQFF. The DNA for the CDR3 is TGTGCCAGCAGCTATCGACAGGGGAGCTACAATGAGCAGTTCTTC. The whole variable domain, filled in from reference TRBV9 and TRBJ2-1, reads DSGVTQTPKHLITATGQRVTLRCSPRSGDLSVYWYQQSLDQGLQFLIQYYNGEERAKGNILERFSAQQFPDLHSELNLSSLELGDSALYFCASSYRQGSYNEQFFGPGTRLTVL.

This chain links TRBV5-4 with TRBJ2-1; maybe TRBD2 (6 bases). V lost 5 bases and J 9 bases, leaving 15 bases between the germline ends. The CDR3 is made up of 13 amino acids. Looked up from germline, CDR1 is SGHNT and CDR2 is YYREEE (reference sequence). CDR3 loop: CASRLAAGGEQFF. The CDR3, as DNA: TGTGCCAGCAGGTTAGCGGCTGGCGGTGAGCAGTTCTTC.

V is TRBV9 and J is TRBJ2-1; 8 bases are a match to TRBD1. With 2 bases clipped from V and 7 bases from J, the junction kept 11 bases outside the gene matches. The CDR3 sequence is 16 residues long. CDR1 is SGDLS and CDR2 is YYNGEE in the germline V gene. CDR3 bases: TGTGCCAGCAGCGTTGGACAGGGCTTCTTAGGGAATGAGCAGTTCTTC. Its protein product is CASSVGQGFLGNEQFF.

This clone was counted between two and nine times. The chain carries TRBV11-2 and TRBJ2-1; TRBD2 matches 9 bases. Germline-derived CDR1 and CDR2 are SGHAT and FQNNGV. The CDR3 consists of 15 residues. Trimming at V came to 5 bases and at J to 3 bases, leaving 5 bases not matched to a gene. The CDR3 bases are TGTGCCAGCAGCCCGCGGGAGGGCCGCTACAATGAGCAGTTCTTC. Its translation: CASSPREGRYNEQFF.

This clone was observed a single time. V is TRBV7-2 and J is TRBJ2-7; weak D call: TRBD2 (7 bases). This CDR3 comprises 14 residues. In germline, CDR1 is SGHTA, CDR2 FQGNSA. V gave up 5 bases and J gave up 2 bases, with 13 bases separating them. CDR3 bases: TGTGCCAGCAGCCAAAGGGGGGGGGCCTACGAGCAGTACTTC. This gives the protein CASSQRGGAYEQYF.

The chain combines TRBV28 with TRBJ2-3; 9 nucleotides line up with TRBD1. The CDR3 runs 14 residues. Germline CDR1 reads MDHEN; CDR2 reads SYDVKM. Trimming at V came to 5 bases and at J to 4 bases, leaving 4 bases not matched to a gene. CDR3 in amino acids: CASSRTGAPDTQYF. The CDR3 region has the DNA TGTGCCAGCAGTAGGACAGGGGCGCCAGATACGCAGTATTTT.

This clone occurred a few times. The gene calls are TRBV6-2 or TRBV6-3 and TRBJ2-5; TRBD2 matches 16 bases. CDR1 is MNHEY and CDR2 is SVGEGT in the germline V gene. The V and J ends lost 5 bases and 4 bases, in that order; junction bases with no gene match: 7. CDR3 length: 17 residues. The CDR3 DNA follows: TGTGCCAGCAGTCCGGGACTAGCGGGGGGGCGAGGAGAGACCCAGTACTTC. Protein: CASSPGLAGGRGETQYF.

This clone has only one observation. This chain links TRBV13 with TRBJ2-7, with 9 nucleotides matching TRBD1. Germline V gives CDR1 PRHDT, CDR2 FYEKMQ (reference sequence). J gave up 2 bases and V 5 bases, and 4 bases lay outside the gene matches. This CDR3 has 14 amino acids. CDR3 DNA: TGTGCCAGCAGCCCACGGACAGGGGCCTACGAGCAGTACTTC. It specifies CASSPRTGAYEQYF.

The chain carries TRBV29-1 and TRBJ2-2; TRBD1 matches at 8 bases. This CDR3 region has 14 residues. J was trimmed by 1 base and V by 4 bases; bases with no gene match: 2. CDR1 and CDR2 from the germline V gene are SQVTM and ANQGSEA. The CDR3 DNA is TGCAGCGTTGGCGGGACAGGGAACACCGGGGAGCTGTTTTTT. It is translated as CSVGGTGNTGELFF.

The chain carries TRBV15 and TRBJ2-5; 7 positions agree with TRBD1. The CDR3 has 15 residues. Germline loops: CDR1 LNHNV, CDR2 YYDKDF (reference sequence). V trimming: 4 bases; J trimming: 4 bases; junction bases outside the gene matches: 9. The CDR3 DNA follows: TGTGCCACCAGCACCTTCTCAGGGGGTCTAGAGACCCAGTACTTC. Translating it yields CATSTFSGGLETQYF.

The chain joins TRBV6-5 to TRBJ2-2, with D possibly matching TRBD2 (5 bases). CDR1 is MNHEY, CDR2 SVGAGI, per germline. Trimming pared 7 bases from V and 2 bases from J, leaving 11 bases between. This CDR3 is built from 14 residues. The CDR3 sequence is CASTWTPNTGELFF. The CDR3 region has the DNA TGTGCCAGCACCTGGACTCCCAACACCGGGGAGCTGTTTTTT.

The chain uses TRBV30 and TRBJ1-6, with D perhaps matching TRBD1 (5 bases). Trimming removed 0 bases from V and 9 bases from J, with 12 bases in between. There are 14 residues in the CDR3. Germline assignment: CDR1 GTSNPN and CDR2 SVGIG (reference sequence). The CDR3 sequence is CAWSVSGSGSPLHF. Here the CDR3 DNA reads TGTGCCTGGAGTGTTTCAGGGTCAGGTTCACCCCTCCACTTT. The whole variable domain, remainder taken from reference TRBV30 and TRBJ1-6, is SQTIHQWPATLVQPVGSPLSLECTVEGTSNPNLYWYRQAAGRGLQLLFYSVGIGQISSEVPQNLSASRPQDRQFILSSKKLLLSDSGFYLCAWSVSGSGSPLHFGNGTRLTVT.

The chain uses TRBV2 and TRBJ2-1, with 9 bases fitting TRBD2. Trimming cost V 6 bases and J 9 bases; bases outside gene matches: 9. The CDR3 has 14 amino acids. The germline CDR1 and CDR2 sequences are SNHLY and FYNNEI. Here the CDR3 reads CASRESGGRGEQFF. CDR3 sequence (DNA): TGTGCCAGCAGAGAAAGCGGGGGGCGGGGTGAGCAGTTCTTC.

The CDR3 sequence: CASSPRLAGNSGNEQFF. Written as DNA, the CDR3 is TGTGCCAGCAGCCCCAGACTAGCGGGGAATTCGGGGAATGAGCAGTTCTTC. The J gene is TRBJ2-1, the V gene TRBV11-2, with 11 nucleotides matching TRBD2. From germline, CDR1 is SGHAT and CDR2 FQNNGV. This CDR3 region has 17 residues. With V trimmed by 5 bases and J by 7 bases, 13 bases remained unmatched. Filled out from reference TRBV11-2 and TRBJ2-1, the complete variable domain reads EAGVAQSPRYKIIEKRQSVAFWCNPISGHATLYWYQQILGQGPKLLIQFQNNGVVDDSQLPKDRFSAERLKGVDSTLKIQPAKLEDSAVYLCASSPRLAGNSGNEQFFGPGTRLTVL.

In its sample, this clone was seen a few times. The V call is TRBV7-9, the J call TRBJ2-4, with 7 bases aligning to TRBD1. In germline, CDR1 is SEHNR, CDR2 FQNEAQ (reference sequence). This CDR3 has 15 residues. Unmatched junction bases numbered 4, after V lost 5 bases and J lost 0 bases. CDR3 in amino acids: CASSPGQIAKNIQYF. The CDR3 DNA reads TGTGCCAGCAGCCCGGGACAGATAGCCAAAAACATTCAGTACTTC.

The rearrangement joins TRBV5-1 to TRBJ2-1, with 7 nucleotides matching TRBD2. The J segment lost 2 bases and the V segment lost 4 bases, leaving 6 bases of the junction unmatched. Germline-derived CDR1 and CDR2 are SGHRS and YFSETQ. The CDR3 is made up of 15 amino acids. The CDR3 protein is CASSPGEGTYNEQFF. CDR3 in DNA: TGCGCCAGCAGCCCGGGGGAGGGCACCTACAATGAGCAGTTCTTC.